The next 24 T cell receptor beta chains were all read from a single sample in a study of T-cell reconstitution after alpha-beta-depleted transplantation in children. As it was prepared, the TCRbeta library received unique molecular identifiers. TCRdb reanalysed the PCR reads using MiXCR and keeps one entry per CDR3 protein. The table shows about 400,000 distinct CDR3 sequences, with over 20% occurring only once. Sequenced here: PBMCs from the stem cell graft donor, sampled from the stem cell graft. The receptors shown here come from a human donor who donated a stem cell graft to a child with acute myeloid leukemia.

This clonotype has a handful of counts. J is TRBJ2-7 and V is TRBV20-1; 7 bases align to TRBD1. Germline V gene lookup returns CDR1 DFQATT and CDR2 SNEGSKA (reference sequence). CDR3 length: 10 amino acids. After removal of 4 bases from V and 7 bases from J, the junction contained 1 base not matched to a gene. CDR3 coding DNA: TGCAGTGCTACGGACAGGGAGCAGTACTTC. This encodes CSATDREQYF.

This clonotype showed up many times. The genes are TRBV20-1 and TRBJ2-5, with 14 bases fitting TRBD2. V dropped 6 bases and J dropped 2; count of bases not matched to a gene: 14. From germline, CDR1 is DFQATT and CDR2 SNEGSKA (reference sequence). This CDR3 has 18 residues. CDR3 protein: CSAKHGTSGRSVQETQYF. The CDR3 DNA follows: TGCAGTGCCAAGCACGGGACTAGCGGGAGAAGTGTGCAAGAGACCCAGTACTTC.

In this sample, this clonotype turned up many times. The chain carries TRBV20-1 and TRBJ2-3; 9 bases match TRBD1. Trimming removed 1 base from V and 6 bases from J; junction bases left unmatched: 8. The CDR3 loop spans 15 amino acids. Germline V CDR1 and CDR2: DFQATT, SNEGSKA (reference sequence). The CDR3 region is CSARVWDRVSDTQYF. DNA of the CDR3: TGCAGTGCTAGAGTATGGGACAGGGTGTCTGATACGCAGTATTTT.

This sequence joins TRBV5-6 and TRBJ1-2, with 8 positions matching TRBD1. Germline CDR1 SGHDT, CDR2 YYEEEE. The CDR3 totals 15 residues. V gave up 3 bases and J gave up 2 bases; unmatched junction bases: 6. This CDR3 is CASSWSTGANYGYTF. The CDR3 bases are TGTGCCAGCAGCTGGTCGACAGGGGCGAACTATGGCTACACCTTC.

This chain joins TRBV5-1 and TRBJ2-2; D is perhaps TRBD1 (5 bases). Germline V gives CDR1 SGHRS, CDR2 YFSETQ. The V and J ends lost 1 base and 0 bases respectively, with 10 bases between them. This CDR3 comprises 16 residues. CDR3 loop: CASSLIGVSNTGELFF. The CDR3 coding sequence is TGCGCCAGCAGCTTGATAGGGGTGTCGAACACCGGGGAGCTGTTTTTT.

This clonotype was seen more than once but under ten times. The chain links TRBV10-3 to TRBJ2-7; a possible D gene is TRBD2 (5 bases). The CDR3 is made up of 16 amino acids. Germline V lookup: CDR1 ENHRY, CDR2 SYGVKD. V was cut by 0 bases and J by 3 bases, with 15 bases left in between. CDR3 loop: CAISESGGSRGYEQYF. CDR3 sequence (DNA): TGTGCCATCAGTGAGTCTGGAGGCAGCCGGGGCTACGAGCAGTACTTC.

Only a few counts were recorded for this clonotype. The V and J genes are TRBV20-1 and TRBJ1-2; 9 bases agree with TRBD1. The CDR3 has 15 residues. V lost 0 bases, J lost 4 bases, and 6 bases stayed unmatched. The V gene's germline CDR1 is DFQATT and CDR2 SNEGSKA (reference sequence). The CDR3 protein is CSAREGQGFGYGYTF. Written as DNA, the CDR3 is TGCAGTGCTAGAGAAGGACAGGGGTTTGGCTATGGCTACACCTTC.

This clonotype was seen more than once but under ten times. The rearrangement links TRBV27 to TRBJ1-6; 8 nucleotides match TRBD1. CDR1 is MNHEY and CDR2 is SMNVEV in the germline V gene (reference sequence). CDR3 size: 13 residues. Trimming cost V 8 bases and J 8 bases; bases outside gene matches: 5. The CDR3 spells CASAGGTYSPLHF. Written as DNA, the CDR3 is TGTGCCAGCGCAGGGGGCACCTATTCACCCCTCCACTTT.

The V call is TRBV20-1, the J call TRBJ2-1; D is ambiguous. This CDR3 region has 12 residues. Germline loops: CDR1 DFQATT, CDR2 SNEGSKA (reference sequence). V lost 4 bases and J 9 bases, leaving 13 bases between the germline ends. This CDR3 reads CSANQWNFEQFF. CDR3 coding DNA: TGCAGTGCTAACCAGTGGAACTTTGAGCAGTTCTTC.

This clonotype was recorded at least ten times. The rearrangement uses TRBV14 and TRBJ1-1; the D is unclear. The germline CDR1 and CDR2 sequences are SGHDN and FVKESK. This CDR3 contains 13 residues. Trimming left V 4 bases short and J 5 bases short, with 11 bases between. The CDR3 here is CASSLGRRTEAFF. The CDR3 DNA reads TGTGCCAGCAGCCTCGGGAGGCGAACTGAAGCTTTCTTT.

The J gene is TRBJ2-1, the V gene TRBV11-1, with TRBD1 matching over 7 bases. V shed 3 bases, J shed 5 bases, and the junction held 7 bases outside the gene matches. This CDR3 comprises 15 residues. Germline-derived CDR1 and CDR2 are SGHAT and FQDESV (reference sequence). The CDR3 spells CASSFGWTGDNEQFF. CDR3 nucleotide sequence: TGTGCCAGCAGCTTCGGCTGGACAGGAGACAATGAGCAGTTCTTC.

The rearrangement links TRBV28 to TRBJ2-1, with 9 nucleotides matching TRBD1. The CDR3 runs 15 residues. Germline-derived CDR1 and CDR2 are MDHEN and SYDVKM. After removal of 5 bases from V and 12 bases from J, the junction contained 14 bases not matched to a gene. CDR3 sequence (DNA): TGTGCCAGCAGTCAGAGACAGGGGGGTCGGTCGGCGCAGTTCTTC. It encodes CASSQRQGGRSAQFF.

This clonotype was counted only a few times. The genes are TRBV15 and TRBJ2-5; D is uncertain. Looked up from germline, CDR1 is LNHNV and CDR2 is YYDKDF (reference sequence). Trimming took 1 base from V and 1 from J, leaving 10 bases between them. The CDR3 totals 15 residues. In DNA form, the CDR3 reads TGTGCCACCAGCAGAGCCTCCGGCGGCCAAGAGACCCAGTACTTC. It yields the protein CATSRASGGQETQYF.

This clonotype was counted a few times. J is TRBJ1-1 and V is TRBV5-1; D gene ambiguous. This CDR3 contains 15 residues. V was cut by 0 bases and J by 5 bases, with 14 bases left in between. The germline V gene encodes CDR1 SGHRS and CDR2 YFSETQ. The CDR3 coding sequence is TGCGCCAGCAGCTTGGTTTCCAGCGGAACAACTGAAGCTTTCTTT. It translates to CASSLVSSGTTEAFF. Full variable domain (outside the CDR3, taken from reference TRBV5-1 and TRBJ1-1): KAGVTQTPRYLIKTRGQQVTLSCSPISGHRSVSWYQQTPGQGLQFLFEYFSETQRNKGNFPGRFSGRQFSNSRSEMNVSTLELGDSALYLCASSLVSSGTTEAFFGQGTRLTVV.

This clonotype has a handful of counts. The chain carries TRBV20-1 and TRBJ2-7; D is perhaps TRBD1 (5 bases). The V and J ends lost 0 bases and 0 bases respectively, with 12 bases between them. This CDR3 has 15 residues. Germline V gene lookup returns CDR1 DFQATT and CDR2 SNEGSKA (reference sequence). In nucleotides, the CDR3 is TGCAGTGCTAGAGATCGGTGGGGCAGCTCCTACGAGCAGTACTTC. It yields the protein CSARDRWGSSYEQYF.

This clonotype was counted many times. The rearrangement links TRBV5-1 to TRBJ2-1; a possible D gene is TRBD2 (6 bases). V lost 4 bases and J lost 10, with 18 bases in between. Germline CDR1 reads SGHRS; CDR2 reads YFSETQ. The CDR3 runs 14 residues. The CDR3 nucleotides are TGCGCCAGCAGCAAGGACTGGGCGGGGTCCGAGCAGTTCTTC. It specifies CASSKDWAGSEQFF.

The CDR3 coding sequence is TGCAGTGCTAGACTAGGACACGATAATTCACCCCTCCACTTT. Its translation is CSARLGHDNSPLHF. This chain connects TRBV20-1 to TRBJ1-6, with a possible D match to TRBD1 (5 bases). The V and J ends lost 2 bases and 5 bases respectively, with 10 bases between them. Germline V CDR1 and CDR2: DFQATT, SNEGSKA (reference sequence). This CDR3 is built from 14 residues.

This clonotype was detected a few times. V is TRBV24-1 and J is TRBJ2-2, with a weak D call TRBD1 (5 bases). CDR1 and CDR2 from the germline V gene are KGHDR and SFDVKD. V lost 0 bases to trimming and J lost 2 bases, with 9 bases between them. The CDR3 runs to 16 residues. The CDR3 here is CATSDLWGVNTGELFF. The CDR3 nucleotides are TGTGCCACCAGTGATTTGTGGGGCGTTAACACCGGGGAGCTGTTTTTT.

This clonotype was counted only a few times. This chain joins TRBV4-3 and TRBJ1-1; D is unclear. Trimming stripped 1 base from V and 7 bases from J, with 16 bases between. The CDR3 is made up of 15 amino acids. CDR1 is LGHNA, CDR2 YSLEER, per germline. CDR3 DNA: TGCGCCAGCAGCCAAGTACGTCCTTCTGCGGGTGAAGCTTTCTTT. Translating it yields CASSQVRPSAGEAFF.

Only a few counts were recorded for this clonotype. The chain links TRBV4-3 to TRBJ2-6; D ambiguous. The V and J ends lost 0 bases and 2 bases respectively, with 11 bases between them. This CDR3 has 17 amino acids. Germline CDR1 and CDR2: LGHNA and YSLEER. The CDR3 DNA follows: TGCGCCAGCAGCCAAGAGTTTTCGTCTACTGGGGCCAACGTCCTGACTTTC. Protein sequence: CASSQEFSSTGANVLTF.

This clonotype was seen at least ten times. The V and J genes are TRBV20-1 and TRBJ2-3; D is possibly TRBD2 (6 bases). The CDR3 has 16 amino acids. V was cut by 8 bases and J by 0 bases, with 21 bases left in between. Germline CDR1 DFQATT, CDR2 SNEGSKA (reference sequence). In nucleotides, the CDR3 is TGCAGTCCCAATGTTTTCGGCGGGAAGAGCACAGATACGCAGTATTTT. This codes for CSPNVFGGKSTDTQYF.

This clonotype was recorded many times. V is TRBV4-3 and J is TRBJ2-7; TRBD2 aligns across 10 bases. CDR3 length equals 15 residues. V lost 4 bases and J lost 5; bases outside the gene matches: 8. The germline V gene has CDR1 LGHNA and CDR2 YSLEER. The CDR3 DNA reads TGCGCCAGCAGCCCAAACCTACTAGCGGGAAACGAGCAGTACTTC. Protein product: CASSPNLLAGNEQYF.

The chain joins TRBV7-8 to TRBJ1-5; 9 bases line up with TRBD1. J gave up 5 bases and V 6 bases, and 17 bases lay outside the gene matches. The CDR3 covers 18 residues. Germline values: CDR1 SGHVS, CDR2 FQNEAQ. CDR3: CASRQKTGGDLRDQPQHF. The CDR3 region has the DNA TGTGCCAGCAGGCAAAAAACAGGGGGCGACTTGAGGGATCAGCCCCAGCATTTT.

The V gene is TRBV4-2, the J gene TRBJ2-1, with D possibly matching TRBD2 (6 bases). Germline loops: CDR1 LGHNA, CDR2 YNFKEQ. This CDR3 contains 16 residues. Trimming shortened V by 4 bases and J by 6 bases, and 19 bases separated the two germline ends. The CDR3 DNA is TGTGCCAGCAGCCGCTTACGGGAGCTACCCTTCAATGAGCAGTTCTTC. Its protein is CASSRLRELPFNEQFF.